The rows below give T cell receptor beta chains drawn from one sample of a study of cytomegalovirus exposure and HLA in healthy donors. Repertoires were generated with immunoSEQ multiplex PCR, while TCRdb's copy carries only in-frame clones and drops some. Of roughly 67,000 clones in the sample, roughly 78% were seen once. The sequenced sample was PBMCs. The receptors stem from a middle-aged man in good health and CMV-seronegative. Each CDR3 is given with its conserved first and last residue. A D gene is named only where the DNA matches it firmly. Expanded clones get a size class; other rows say once, few or many, or leave the size out.

>TRBV27|TRBJ1-2|TRBD1|.
TGTGCCAGCAGTATCGGGAGTTCGGGACAGGGGGCGCGAAGACCTATCTATGGCTACACCTTC
CASSIGSSGQGARRPIYGYTF
>TRBV6-4|TRBJ1-1|.|few
TGTGCCAGCAGTGAAGTCGGGGAAGGAGAAGCTTTCTTT
CASSEVGEGEAFF
>TRBV5-4|TRBJ1-1|.|once
TGTGCCAGCAGCTTGGGTACAGGAGTGAACACTGAAGCTTTCTTT
CASSLGTGVNTEAFF
>TRBV18|TRBJ1-1|.|.
TGTGCCAGCAAGCCCCGTCGGGACACTGAAGCTTTCTTT
CASKPRRDTEAFF
>TRBV15|TRBJ2-7|TRBD1|.
TGTGCCACCAGCCCTCGACAGGGGCACTACGAGCAGTACTTC
CATSPRQGHYEQYF
>TRBV11-3|TRBJ2-1|.|.
TGTGCCAGCAGCTTAGAGACGATCGAGGGGGGGCCCTTATACAATGAGCAGTTCTTC
CASSLETIEGGPLYNEQFF
>TRBV6-5|TRBJ2-5|.|.
TGTGCCACTCAGAAACAGAGCGGGTACGGGGGGACCCAGTACTTC
CATQKQSGYGGTQYF
>TRBV6-1|TRBJ2-5|.|.
TGTGCCAGCACCGAGACAGGGGAGGGAGAGACCCAGTACTTC
CASTETGEGETQYF
>TRBV16|TRBJ2-1|.|.
TGTGCCAGCAGCCAAATTAGAGGTTCTGAGCAGTTCTTC
CASSQIRGSEQFF
>TRBV5-1|TRBJ1-1|.|.
TGCGCCAGCAGCTTGGCGGCAGGGGTGAACACTGAAGCTTTCTTT
CASSLAAGVNTEAFF
>TRBV5-4|TRBJ1-1|.|.
TGTGCCAGCAGCTTGCGAGGCACTGAAGCTTTCTTT
CASSLRGTEAFF
>TRBV19|TRBJ2-3|.|.
TGTGCCAGTAGTTTCCACCCGGGGCAGGGGCGTTCAGATACGCAGTATTTT
CASSFHPGQGRSDTQYF
>TRBV4-1|TRBJ2-7|.|few
TGCGCCAGCAGCCAAGGTGGCCAGGGTGGCTACGAGCAGTACTTC
CASSQGGQGGYEQYF
>TRBV5-1|TRBJ2-5|TRBD2|.
TGCGCCAGCAGCAGGGGGACTAGCGGGAGTGGAGAGACCCAGTACTTC
CASSRGTSGSGETQYF
>TRBV19|TRBJ2-4|TRBD1|.
TGTGCCAGTAGTAAGGGACAGGGTATAACCAAAAACATTCAGTACTTC
CASSKGQGITKNIQYF
>TRBV5-4|TRBJ2-2|.|.
TGTGCCAGCAGCTCCGGCACAGCGAACACCGGGGAGCTGTTTTTT
CASSSGTANTGELFF
>TRBV5-6|TRBJ2-1|TRBD2|few
TGTGCCAGCAGCGGGAGGGGACTAGCGGGGGTCGATGAGCAGTTCTTC
CASSGRGLAGVDEQFF
>TRBV6-1|TRBJ2-7|.|.
TGTGCCAGCAGGGTAACGGGACTCAGCTACGAGCAGTACTTC
CASRVTGLSYEQYF
>TRBV7-9|TRBJ2-5|.|.
TGTGCCAGCAGCCCACCCAGGGGGGAAGAGACCCAGTACTTC
CASSPPRGEETQYF
>TRBV11-2|TRBJ1-5|.|.
TGTGCCAGCAGCTTAGAAGGGCAGGGAAATCAGCCCCAGCATTTT
CASSLEGQGNQPQHF